This entry is about one TCR beta chain. CDR3 length equals 15 residues. Germline CDR1 and CDR2: SGHTA and FQGNSA. V was clipped by 4 bases and J by 1 base; unmatched bases: 3. Sequencing was performed with immunoSEQ multiplex PCR; in TCRdb, only in-frame clones are kept and a portion is missing. In the table there are approximately 150,000 clones, roughly 80% of which are singletons. This specimen belongs to a study of blood T cell repertoires in COVID-19. Study-level information: T cells, B-cell-depleted T cells, or PBMCs supplied cDNA or gDNA.

Participant-reported clinical history was the basis for cohort assignment. This rearrangement joins TRBV7-2 to TRBJ2-1; 8 bases map to TRBD2. The TCR was taken from a woman in her thirties or forties with acute COVID-19. The sequenced material came from PBMCs or T cells enriched from blood (not recorded which). CDR3 DNA sequence: TGTGCCAGCAGCTCTTTAGCGGGGTCCTACAATGAGCAGTTCTTC. It codes for CASSSLAGSYNEQFF.